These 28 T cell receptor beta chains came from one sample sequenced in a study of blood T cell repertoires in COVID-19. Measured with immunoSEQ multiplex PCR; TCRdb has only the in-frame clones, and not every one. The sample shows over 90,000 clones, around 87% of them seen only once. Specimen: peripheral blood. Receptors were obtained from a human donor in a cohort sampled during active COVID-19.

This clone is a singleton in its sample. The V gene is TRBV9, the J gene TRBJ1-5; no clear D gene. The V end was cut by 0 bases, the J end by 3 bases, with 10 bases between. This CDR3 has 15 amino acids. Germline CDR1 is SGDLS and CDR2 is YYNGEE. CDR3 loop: CASSVGGGLNQPQHF. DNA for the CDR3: TGTGCCAGCAGCGTAGGAGGTGGTCTCAATCAGCCCCAGCATTTT.

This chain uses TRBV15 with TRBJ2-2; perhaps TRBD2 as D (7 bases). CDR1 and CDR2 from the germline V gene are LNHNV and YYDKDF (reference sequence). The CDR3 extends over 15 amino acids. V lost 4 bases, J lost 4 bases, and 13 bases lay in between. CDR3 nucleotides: TGTGCCACCAGCACTGCGGGGGCGGCCACCGGGGAGCTGTTTTTT. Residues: CATSTAGAATGELFF.

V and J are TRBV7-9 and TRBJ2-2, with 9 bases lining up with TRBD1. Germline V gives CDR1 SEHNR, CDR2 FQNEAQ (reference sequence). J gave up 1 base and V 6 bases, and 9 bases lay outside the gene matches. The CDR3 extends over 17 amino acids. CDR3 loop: CASRIRRQGVNTGELFF. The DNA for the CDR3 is TGTGCCAGCAGAATCCGAAGACAGGGGGTGAACACCGGGGAGCTGTTTTTT.

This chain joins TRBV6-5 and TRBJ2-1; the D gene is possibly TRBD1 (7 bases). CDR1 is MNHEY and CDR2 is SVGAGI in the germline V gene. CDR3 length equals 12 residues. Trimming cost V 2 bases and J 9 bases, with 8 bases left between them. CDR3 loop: CASSYQGGEQFF. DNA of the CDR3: TGTGCCAGCAGTTACCAGGGGGGTGAGCAGTTCTTC.

CDR3 in DNA: TGTGCCAGCAGCCACGGGAGAGCATGGCAGACCCAGTACTTC. This translates into CASSHGRAWQTQYF. This chain links TRBV7-9 with TRBJ2-5; D perhaps matches TRBD2 (6 bases). Trimming took 5 bases from V and 6 from J, leaving 16 bases between them. CDR1 is SEHNR, CDR2 FQNEAQ, per germline (reference sequence). The CDR3 covers 14 residues. Drawing the rest from reference TRBV7-9 and TRBJ2-5, the complete variable domain is DTGVSQNPRHKITKRGQNVTFRCDPISEHNRLYWYRQTLGQGPEFLTYFQNEAQLEKSRLLSDRFSAERPKGSFSTLEIQRTEQGDSAMYLCASSHGRAWQTQYFGPGTRLLVL.

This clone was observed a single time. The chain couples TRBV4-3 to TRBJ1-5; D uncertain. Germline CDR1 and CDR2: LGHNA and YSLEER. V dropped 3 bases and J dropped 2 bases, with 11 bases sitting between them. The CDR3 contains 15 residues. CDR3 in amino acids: CASSQGGLGNQPQHF. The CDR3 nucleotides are TGCGCCAGCAGCCAGGGAGGGTTAGGCAATCAGCCCCAGCATTTT.

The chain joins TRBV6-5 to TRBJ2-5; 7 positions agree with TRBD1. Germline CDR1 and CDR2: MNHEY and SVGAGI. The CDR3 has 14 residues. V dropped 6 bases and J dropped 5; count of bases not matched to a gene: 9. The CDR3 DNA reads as TGTGCCAGCAGCCCCAGGGGGTTATCTGAGACCCAGTACTTC. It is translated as CASSPRGLSETQYF.

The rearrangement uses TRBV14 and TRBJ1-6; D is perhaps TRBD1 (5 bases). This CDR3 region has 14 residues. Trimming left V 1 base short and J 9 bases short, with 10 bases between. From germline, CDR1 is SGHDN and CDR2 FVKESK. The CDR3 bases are TGTGCCAGCAGCCAAGTCCAGGGAATTTCACCCCTCCACTTT. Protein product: CASSQVQGISPLHF.

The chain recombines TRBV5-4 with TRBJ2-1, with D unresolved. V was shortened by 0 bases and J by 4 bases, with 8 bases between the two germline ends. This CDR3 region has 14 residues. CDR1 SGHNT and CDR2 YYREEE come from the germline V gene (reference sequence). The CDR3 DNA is TGTGCCAGCAGCTTGGCAACCGGTTACAATGAGCAGTTCTTC. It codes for CASSLATGYNEQFF. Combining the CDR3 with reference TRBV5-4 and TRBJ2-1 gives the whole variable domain ETGVTQSPTHLIKTRGQQVTLRCSSQSGHNTVSWYQQALGQGPQFIFQYYREEENGRGNFPPRFSGLQFPNYSSELNVNALELDDSALYLCASSLATGYNEQFFGPGTRLTVL.

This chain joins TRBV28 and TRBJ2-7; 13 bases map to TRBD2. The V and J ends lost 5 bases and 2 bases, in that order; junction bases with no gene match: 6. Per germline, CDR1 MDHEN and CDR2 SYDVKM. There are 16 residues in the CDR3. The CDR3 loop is CASSPRLAGGTYEQYF. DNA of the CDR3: TGTGCCAGCAGTCCCCGACTAGCGGGGGGTACCTACGAGCAGTACTTC.

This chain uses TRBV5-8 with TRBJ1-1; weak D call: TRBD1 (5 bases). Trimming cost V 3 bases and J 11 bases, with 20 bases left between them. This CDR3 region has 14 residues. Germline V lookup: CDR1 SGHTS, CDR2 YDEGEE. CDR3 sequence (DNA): TGTGCCAGCAGCTCACCTGAGGTCCTCAGGGCGGCTTTCTTT. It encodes CASSSPEVLRAAFF.

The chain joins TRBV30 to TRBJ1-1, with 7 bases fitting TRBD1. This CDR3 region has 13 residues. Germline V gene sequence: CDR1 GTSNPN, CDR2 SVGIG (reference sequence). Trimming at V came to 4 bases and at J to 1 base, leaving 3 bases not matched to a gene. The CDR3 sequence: CAWKGQRNTEAFF. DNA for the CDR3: TGTGCCTGGAAGGGACAGCGGAACACTGAAGCTTTCTTT.

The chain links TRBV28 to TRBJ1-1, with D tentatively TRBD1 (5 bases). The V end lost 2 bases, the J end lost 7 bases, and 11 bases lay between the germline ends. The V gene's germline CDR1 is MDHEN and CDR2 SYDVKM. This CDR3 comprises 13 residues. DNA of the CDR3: TGTGCCAGCAGTTTAGGGGCAAGTGGTGAAGCTTTCTTT. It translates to CASSLGASGEAFF.

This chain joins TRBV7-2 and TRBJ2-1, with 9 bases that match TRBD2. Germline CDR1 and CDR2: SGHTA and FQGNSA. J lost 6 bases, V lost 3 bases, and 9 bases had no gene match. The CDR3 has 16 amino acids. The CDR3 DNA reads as TGTGCCAGCAGCTTGGCAGCGAGCGGGGGGATCAATGAGCAGTTCTTC. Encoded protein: CASSLAASGGINEQFF.

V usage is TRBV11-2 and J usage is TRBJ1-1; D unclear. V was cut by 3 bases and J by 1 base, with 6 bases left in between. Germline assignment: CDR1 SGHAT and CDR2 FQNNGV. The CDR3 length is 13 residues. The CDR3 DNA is TGTGCCAGCAGCTTGATCGGGAACACTGAAGCTTTCTTT. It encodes CASSLIGNTEAFF. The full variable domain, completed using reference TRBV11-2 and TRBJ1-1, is EAGVAQSPRYKIIEKRQSVAFWCNPISGHATLYWYQQILGQGPKLLIQFQNNGVVDDSQLPKDRFSAERLKGVDSTLKIQPAKLEDSAVYLCASSLIGNTEAFFGQGTRLTVV.

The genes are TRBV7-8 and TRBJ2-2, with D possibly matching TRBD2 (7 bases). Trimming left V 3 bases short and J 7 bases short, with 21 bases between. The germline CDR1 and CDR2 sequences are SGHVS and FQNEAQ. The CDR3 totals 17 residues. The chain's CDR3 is CASSFPKGGGGNGELFF. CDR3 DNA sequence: TGTGCCAGCAGCTTCCCGAAGGGGGGGGGCGGCAACGGGGAGCTGTTTTTT. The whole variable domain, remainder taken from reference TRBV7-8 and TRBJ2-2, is GAGVSQSPRYKVAKRGQDVALRCDPISGHVSLFWYQQALGQGPEFLTYFQNEAQLDKSGLPSDRFFAERPEGSVSTLKIQRTQQEDSAVYLCASSFPKGGGGNGELFFGEGSRLTVL.

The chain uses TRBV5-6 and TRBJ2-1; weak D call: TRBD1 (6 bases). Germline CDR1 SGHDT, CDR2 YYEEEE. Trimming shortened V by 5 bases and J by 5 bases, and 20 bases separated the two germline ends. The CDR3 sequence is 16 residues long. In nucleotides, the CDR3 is TGTGCCAGCAGACGAAGGGGAGCCAGGGGCCACAATGAGCAGTTCTTC. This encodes CASRRRGARGHNEQFF.

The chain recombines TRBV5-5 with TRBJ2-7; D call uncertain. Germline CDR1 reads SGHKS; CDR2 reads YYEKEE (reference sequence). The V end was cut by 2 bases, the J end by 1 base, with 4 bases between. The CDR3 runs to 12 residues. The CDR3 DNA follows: TGTGCCAGCAGCTTCCGGTCCTACGAGCAGTACTTC. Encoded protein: CASSFRSYEQYF. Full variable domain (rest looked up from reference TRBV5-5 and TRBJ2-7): DAGVTQSPTHLIKTRGQQVTLRCSPISGHKSVSWYQQVLGQGPQFIFQYYEKEERGRGNFPDRFSARQFPNYSSELNVNALLLGDSALYLCASSFRSYEQYFGPGTRLTVT.

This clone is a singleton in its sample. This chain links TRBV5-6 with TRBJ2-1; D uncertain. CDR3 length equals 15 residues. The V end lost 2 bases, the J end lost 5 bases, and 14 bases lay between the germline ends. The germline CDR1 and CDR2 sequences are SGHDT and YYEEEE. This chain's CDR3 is CASSLLLRGHNEQFF. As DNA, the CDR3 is TGTGCCAGCAGCTTACTCCTTCGAGGCCACAATGAGCAGTTCTTC.

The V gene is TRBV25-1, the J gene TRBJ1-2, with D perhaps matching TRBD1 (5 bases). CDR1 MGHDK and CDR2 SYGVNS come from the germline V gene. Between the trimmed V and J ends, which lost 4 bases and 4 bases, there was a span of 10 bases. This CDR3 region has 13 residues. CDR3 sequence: CASSGLTVYGYTF. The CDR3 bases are TGTGCCAGCAGTGGATTGACAGTCTATGGCTACACCTTC.

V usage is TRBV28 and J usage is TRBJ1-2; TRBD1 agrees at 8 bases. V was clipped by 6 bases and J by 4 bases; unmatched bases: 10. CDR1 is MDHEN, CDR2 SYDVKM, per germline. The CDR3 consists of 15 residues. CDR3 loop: CASSRSGTGIYGYTF. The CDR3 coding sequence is TGTGCCAGCAGCCGATCCGGGACAGGCATCTATGGCTACACCTTC.

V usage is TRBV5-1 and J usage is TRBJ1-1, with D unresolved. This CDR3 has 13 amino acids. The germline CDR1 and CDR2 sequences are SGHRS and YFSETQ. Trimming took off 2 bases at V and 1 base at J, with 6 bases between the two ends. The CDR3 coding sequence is TGCGCCAGCAGCTTCTCAGGGAACACTGAAGCTTTCTTT. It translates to CASSFSGNTEAFF. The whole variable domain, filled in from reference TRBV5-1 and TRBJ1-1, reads KAGVTQTPRYLIKTRGQQVTLSCSPISGHRSVSWYQQTPGQGLQFLFEYFSETQRNKGNFPGRFSGRQFSNSRSEMNVSTLELGDSALYLCASSFSGNTEAFFGQGTRLTVV.

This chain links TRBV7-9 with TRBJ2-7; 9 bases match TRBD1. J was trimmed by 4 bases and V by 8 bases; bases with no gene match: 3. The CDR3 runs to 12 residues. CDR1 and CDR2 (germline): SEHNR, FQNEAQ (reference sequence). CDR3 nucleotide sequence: TGTGCCAGCTCGGGACAGGGTTACGAGCAGTACTTC. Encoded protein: CASSGQGYEQYF.

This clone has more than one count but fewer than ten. This CDR3 reads CASSIFGNTEAFF. The CDR3 region has the DNA TGTGCCAGTAGTATCTTCGGGAACACTGAAGCTTTCTTT. The rearrangement joins TRBV19 to TRBJ1-1, with D uncertain. The CDR3 is 13 amino acids. Deletions cut 3 bases from V and 1 base from J, with 6 bases between. CDR1 LNHDA and CDR2 SQIVND come from the germline V gene (reference sequence).

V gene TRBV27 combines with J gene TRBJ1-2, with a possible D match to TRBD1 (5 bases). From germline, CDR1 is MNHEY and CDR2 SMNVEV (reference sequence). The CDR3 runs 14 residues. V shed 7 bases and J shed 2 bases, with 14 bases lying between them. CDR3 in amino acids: CASKTDRPNYGYTF. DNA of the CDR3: TGTGCCAGCAAAACCGACAGACCCAACTATGGCTACACCTTC.

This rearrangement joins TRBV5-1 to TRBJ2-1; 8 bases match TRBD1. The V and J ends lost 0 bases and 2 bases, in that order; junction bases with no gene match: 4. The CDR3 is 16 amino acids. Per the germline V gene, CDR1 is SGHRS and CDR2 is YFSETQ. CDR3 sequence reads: CASSLDQGATYNEQFF. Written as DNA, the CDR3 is TGCGCCAGCAGCTTGGATCAGGGGGCCACCTACAATGAGCAGTTCTTC. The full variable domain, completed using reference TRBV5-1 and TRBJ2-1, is KAGVTQTPRYLIKTRGQQVTLSCSPISGHRSVSWYQQTPGQGLQFLFEYFSETQRNKGNFPGRFSGRQFSNSRSEMNVSTLELGDSALYLCASSLDQGATYNEQFFGPGTRLTVL.

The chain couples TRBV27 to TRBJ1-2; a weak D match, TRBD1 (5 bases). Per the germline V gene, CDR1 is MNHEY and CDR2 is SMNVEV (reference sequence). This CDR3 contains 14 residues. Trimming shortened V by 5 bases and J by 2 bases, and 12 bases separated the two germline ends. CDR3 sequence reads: CASSIAGRNYGYTF. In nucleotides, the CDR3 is TGTGCCAGCAGTATCGCAGGGCGCAACTATGGCTACACCTTC.

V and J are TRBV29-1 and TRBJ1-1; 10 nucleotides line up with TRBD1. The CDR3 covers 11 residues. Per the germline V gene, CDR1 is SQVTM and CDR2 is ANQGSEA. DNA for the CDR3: TGCACGACAGGGGGCTTCACTGAAGCTTTCTTT. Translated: CTTGGFTEAFF. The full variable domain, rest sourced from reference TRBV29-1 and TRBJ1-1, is SAVISQKPSRDICQRGTSLTIQCQVDSQVTMMFWYRQQPGQSLTLIATANQGSEATYESGFVIDKFPISRPNLTFSTLTVSNMSPEDSSIYLCTTGGFTEAFFGQGTRLTVV.